The T cell receptor (beta chain) under discussion was sequenced for a study of T cells in localized non-small cell lung cancer. The CDR3 loop spans 16 amino acids. Between the trimmed V and J ends, which lost 8 bases and 0 bases, there was a span of 18 bases. CDR1 and CDR2 (germline): MNHNY, SVGAGI (reference sequence). Notes on this clone: Antigen: not known.

Overall study results and limits: Heterogeneity within the tumor remains possible, as just one region underwent sequencing. The greatest T cell clonality was found in uninvolved adjacent lung (higher than in tumor). An association was observed between higher blood T cell density and longer overall survival.

Profiling relied on immunoSEQ multiplex PCR, and the TCRdb table lists in-frame clones only, not all of them. The repertoire holds about 39,000 clones, with about four fifths as singletons. The specimen was PBMCs, collected before any cancer treatment. V gene TRBV6-6 combines with J gene TRBJ2-3, with D hard to call. The sequence derives from a woman aged 40-70 years with stage II squamous cell lung carcinoma. The CDR3 reads CASFSSVLKSTDTQYF. The CDR3, as DNA: TGTGCCAGCTTTTCCTCAGTACTGAAAAGCACAGATACGCAGTATTTT.